This record looks at one T cell receptor beta chain sequence and its context. It lacks a known antigen. There are no base qualities to consult, and no much larger clone falls within one base. This sample was included in a study of blood T cell repertoires in COVID-19 (dated by TCRdb to 2020 to 2021). Regarding the research as a whole: Samples from collaborators originated in the United States, Italy and Spain and spanned both the acute and convalescent phases of COVID-19. The repertoires were released in a freely available public database meant as a resource for research on the immune response to SARS-CoV-2. The samples were drawn from the first 160 participants of the ongoing ImmuneRACE study and from 950 to 1,500 subjects provided by 6 global collaborators. Subjects who had been exposed to COVID-19, were actively infected with it, or had recovered from it provided the deeply sampled blood TCRbeta repertoires that made up the dataset. HLA class I and class II types, where available, came from metadata supplied by the sample provider rather than from assay-based typing. The prospective study material was composed of cDNA or gDNA derived from T cells, B-cell-depleted T cells, or PBMCs. Nearly every sample came with metadata listing a de-identified subject ID, COVID-19 status, age in years and sex.

The immunoSEQ Assay, a bias-controlled multiplex PCR, was used to amplify TCRbeta CDR3 regions from genomic DNA. On the authors' methods: Within the assay, amplification of reference gene primers was used to estimate how many nucleated cells each sample contained. Sequence reads were collapsed and filtered to measure the absolute abundance of every unique TCRbeta CDR3 rearrangement. For each sample, productive Simpson clonality was calculated by taking the square root of Simpson's diversity index across productive rearrangements. Sourced from immuneACCESS, this table was stored by TCRdb with only in-frame sequences that have V and J called. A share of the clones is absent; for the studies checked, an unresolved V gene accounts for under half, and the remainder has no known explanation. That table furnishes V, J and clone size, whereas the DNA furnished D and trimming. For this sample there are 250,000 to 350,000 clones; 88% appear just once. Of the sample, roughly 10% falls within the top ten clones.

At one collaborating source in Seattle, patients were enrolled during active infection and were followed longitudinally through the course of disease. Collaborating institutions collected whole blood in K2EDTA tubes following their own protocols. For TCRbeta analysis, collaborator samples were shipped as frozen whole blood, as isolated PBMCs, or as DNA extracted from either sample type. From its cysteine to its phenylalanine, the CDR3 spans 14 amino acids. The DNA shown is the 42-base CDR3, in frame from base 1. Relative to germline, V is missing 5 bases and J is missing 4 bases, with 6 bases of the junction outside any gene match. CDR1 and CDR2, per the germline V gene, are MDHEN and SYDVKM. Paper-wide results and their limitations: How much clinical and demographic metadata was included differed by source and by participant, and the metadata was provided uncurated.

The receptor was isolated from a woman under 40 with COVID-19, enrolled during active disease. The rearrangement combines TRBV28 with TRBJ1-2; 8 central bases correspond to TRBD1. The sequencing input was peripheral blood. The CDR3: CASSETGALYGYTF. The nucleotide sequence reads TGTGCCAGCAGTGAGACAGGGGCGCTCTATGGCTACACCTTC.